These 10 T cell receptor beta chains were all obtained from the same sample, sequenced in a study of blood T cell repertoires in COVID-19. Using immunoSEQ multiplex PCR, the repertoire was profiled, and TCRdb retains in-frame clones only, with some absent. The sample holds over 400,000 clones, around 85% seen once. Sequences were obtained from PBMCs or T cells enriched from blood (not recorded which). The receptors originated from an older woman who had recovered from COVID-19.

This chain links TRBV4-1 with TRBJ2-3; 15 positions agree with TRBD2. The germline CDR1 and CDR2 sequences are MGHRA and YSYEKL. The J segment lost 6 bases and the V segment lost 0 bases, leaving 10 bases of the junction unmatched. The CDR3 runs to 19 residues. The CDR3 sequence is CASSQERGLAGGSGDTQYF. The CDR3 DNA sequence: TGCGCCAGCAGCCAAGAGAGGGGACTAGCGGGGGGCTCGGGGGATACGCAGTATTTT.

The CDR3 DNA is TGTGCTAGTGGTGTCACACAGGGGGGCGAGCAGTACTTC. Translating it yields CASGVTQGGEQYF. The chain carries TRBV12-5 and TRBJ2-7; 8 nucleotides align to TRBD1. The CDR3 totals 13 residues. In germline, CDR1 is LGHNT, CDR2 FRNRAP. The junction had 6 bases not matched to a gene; V was cut back by 5 bases and J by 6 bases.

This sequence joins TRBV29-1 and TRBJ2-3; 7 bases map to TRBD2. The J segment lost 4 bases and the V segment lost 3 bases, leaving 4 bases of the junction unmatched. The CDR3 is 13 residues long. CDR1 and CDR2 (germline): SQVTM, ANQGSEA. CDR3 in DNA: TGCAGCGTTGAGGGGCTAGCGGCAGATACGCAGTATTTT. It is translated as CSVEGLAADTQYF.

CDR3 DNA sequence: TGTGCCAGTAGTACACTAGCGGGGGGAGGTGGGGCCAACGTCCTGACTTTC. Amino acids: CASSTLAGGGGANVLTF. V usage is TRBV19 and J usage is TRBJ2-6; TRBD2 aligns across 12 bases. Germline V gene sequence: CDR1 LNHDA, CDR2 SQIVND (reference sequence). The CDR3 sequence is 17 residues long. V lost 4 bases to trimming and J lost 3 bases; unmatched junction nucleotides: 4.

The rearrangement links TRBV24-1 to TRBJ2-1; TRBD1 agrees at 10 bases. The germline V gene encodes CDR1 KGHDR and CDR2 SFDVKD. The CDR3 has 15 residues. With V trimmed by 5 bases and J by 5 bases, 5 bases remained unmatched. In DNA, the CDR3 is TGTGCCACCAGTGGTCGACAGGGGGCGGACAATGAGCAGTTCTTC. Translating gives CATSGRQGADNEQFF.

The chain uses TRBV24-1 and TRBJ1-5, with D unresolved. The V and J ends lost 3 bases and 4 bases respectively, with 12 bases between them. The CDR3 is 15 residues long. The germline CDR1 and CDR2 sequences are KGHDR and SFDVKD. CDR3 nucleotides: TGTGCCACCAGTGATCGGGAGGGAGAGAATCAGCCCCAGCATTTT. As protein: CATSDREGENQPQHF.

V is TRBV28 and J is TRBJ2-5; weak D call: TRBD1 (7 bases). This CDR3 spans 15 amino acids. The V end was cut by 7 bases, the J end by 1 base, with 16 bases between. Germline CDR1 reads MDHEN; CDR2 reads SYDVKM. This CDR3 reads CASTPAGGGQETQYF. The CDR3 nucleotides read TGTGCCAGCACTCCTGCAGGGGGAGGCCAAGAGACCCAGTACTTC. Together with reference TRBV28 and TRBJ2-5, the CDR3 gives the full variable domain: DVKVTQSSRYLVKRTGEKVFLECVQDMDHENMFWYRQDPGLGLRLIYFSYDVKMKEKGDIPEGYSVSREKKERFSLILESASTNQTSMYLCASTPAGGGQETQYFGPGTRLLVL.

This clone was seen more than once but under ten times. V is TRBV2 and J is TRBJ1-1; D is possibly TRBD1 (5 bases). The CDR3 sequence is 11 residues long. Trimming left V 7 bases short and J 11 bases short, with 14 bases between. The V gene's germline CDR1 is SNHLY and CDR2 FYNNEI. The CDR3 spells CASTYPGCAFF. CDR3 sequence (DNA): TGTGCCAGCACCTACCCAGGGTGTGCTTTCTTT.

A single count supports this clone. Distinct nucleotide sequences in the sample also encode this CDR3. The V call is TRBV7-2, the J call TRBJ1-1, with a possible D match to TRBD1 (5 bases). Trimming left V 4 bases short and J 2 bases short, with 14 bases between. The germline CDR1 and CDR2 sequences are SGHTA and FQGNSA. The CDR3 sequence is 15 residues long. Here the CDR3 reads CASSSQGLGNTEAFF. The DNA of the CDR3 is TGTGCCAGCAGCTCCCAGGGTCTTGGAAACACTGAAGCTTTCTTT.

The CDR3 loop reads CASSSHRGSYNSPLHF. Here the CDR3 DNA reads TGTGCCAGCAGCTCTCACAGGGGATCCTATAATTCACCCCTCCACTTT. The genes are TRBV5-5 and TRBJ1-6, with 7 nucleotides matching TRBD1. V was pared by 3 bases and J by 1 base, with 4 bases of the junction left unmatched. The germline CDR1 and CDR2 sequences are SGHKS and YYEKEE (reference sequence). The CDR3 is made up of 16 amino acids.